One sample yielded the 5 T cell receptor beta chains listed below, sequenced in a study of neurological immune-mediated disorders. MiXCR was run by TCRdb on the 5' RACE reads, yielding one entry per CDR3 protein. This table has 65,000 to 85,000 distinct CDR3 sequences, 2.5% to 4% appearing once. The sample taken for sequencing was PBMCs. The receptors stem from a woman aged 50 to 60 with multiple sclerosis.

This clonotype was seen ten or more times. The chain uses TRBV7-2 and TRBJ2-1; 7 bases line up with TRBD2. Germline CDR1 and CDR2: SGHTA and FQGNSA. This CDR3 region has 15 residues. V was pared by 5 bases and J by 2 bases, with 6 bases of the junction left unmatched. The CDR3: CASSPASGAYNEQFF. Here the CDR3 DNA reads TGTGCCAGCAGCCCAGCGAGCGGGGCCTACAATGAGCAGTTCTTC.

CDR3 protein: CASSPIGPDTQYF. The DNA for the CDR3 is TGTGCCAGCAGCCCGATAGGACCAGATACGCAGTATTTT. The chain has TRBV7-7 and TRBJ2-3; no clear D. CDR1 SSHAT and CDR2 FNYEAQ come from the germline V gene (reference sequence). Trimming left V 5 bases short and J 4 bases short, with 10 bases between. This CDR3 region has 13 residues.

This clonotype was observed at least ten times. The chain couples TRBV20-1 to TRBJ1-4; no clear D gene. V lost 7 bases and J lost 0, with 12 bases in between. CDR1 is DFQATT, CDR2 SNEGSKA, per germline (reference sequence). This CDR3 has 14 residues. As DNA, the CDR3 is TGCAGTGTTCCCTGGAGTTCAACTAATGAAAAACTGTTTTTT. Amino acids: CSVPWSSTNEKLFF.

This clonotype was detected ten times or more. The chain is built from TRBV5-1 and TRBJ2-1; 7 bases are shared with TRBD2. The V gene's germline CDR1 is SGHRS and CDR2 YFSETQ. V lost 4 bases and J lost 4; bases outside the gene matches: 5. The CDR3 has 14 residues. This CDR3 reads CASSEASGYNEQFF. The CDR3 bases are TGCGCCAGCAGCGAGGCTAGCGGTTACAATGAGCAGTTCTTC.

This clonotype was seen at least ten times. The CDR3 nucleotides are TGCAGTGCTAGAGACGCGGGGGGGATAGTAGAGAATGAGCAGTTCTTC. Encoded protein: CSARDAGGIVENEQFF. The chain has TRBV20-1 and TRBJ2-1, with 9 positions matching TRBD2. Per germline, CDR1 DFQATT and CDR2 SNEGSKA (reference sequence). The CDR3 totals 16 residues. Trimming took 0 bases from V and 7 from J; bases not matched to a gene: 10.